This is a list of T cell receptor beta chains from one sample in a study of cytomegalovirus exposure and HLA in healthy donors. Clones were read by immunoSEQ multiplex PCR, and TCRdb kept only the in-frame ones, dropping some. The sample lists about 110,000 clones; 65% to 80% were seen once. Sequenced material: PBMCs. The receptors come from a human donor in good health. CDR3s include the opening cysteine and the closing phenylalanine or tryptophan. The D gene is left open where the match is weak. Size values are once, few and many counts, or a class for expanded clones, and some rows have none.

j_gene: TRBJ2-7; abundance: .; v_gene: TRBV6-1; d_gene: .; CDR3aa: CASNLQGGGYEQYF; CDR3nt: TGTGCCAGCAACCTTCAGGGAGGCGGCTACGAGCAGTACTTC
j_gene: TRBJ2-1; abundance: .; v_gene: TRBV1; d_gene: .; CDR3aa: CTSSHLNNEQFF; CDR3nt: TGCACCAGCAGCCACTTAAACAATGAGCAGTTCTTC
j_gene: TRBJ2-7; abundance: .; v_gene: TRBV10-1; d_gene: TRBD1; CDR3aa: CATSLTGQGGNEQYF; CDR3nt: TGCGCCACCTCGCTGACTGGACAGGGGGGCAACGAGCAGTACTTC
j_gene: TRBJ2-3; abundance: .; v_gene: TRBV6-1; d_gene: .; CDR3aa: CASSEVALSTDTQYF; CDR3nt: TGTGCCAGCAGTGAAGTAGCGCTTAGCACAGATACGCAGTATTTT
j_gene: TRBJ2-6; abundance: .; v_gene: TRBV25-1; d_gene: TRBD1; CDR3aa: CASSELGTGITGANVLTF; CDR3nt: TGTGCCAGCAGTGAATTAGGGACAGGGATAACTGGGGCCAACGTCCTGACTTTC
j_gene: TRBJ2-5; abundance: .; v_gene: TRBV25-1; d_gene: TRBD1; CDR3aa: CASSVTGEETQYF; CDR3nt: TGTGCCAGCAGTGTGACAGGGGAAGAGACCCAGTACTTC
j_gene: TRBJ2-7; abundance: .; v_gene: TRBV29-1; d_gene: TRBD1; CDR3aa: CSVEVGTGSRDEQYF; CDR3nt: TGCAGCGTTGAAGTGGGGACAGGGAGTCGGGACGAGCAGTACTTC
j_gene: TRBJ2-1; abundance: .; v_gene: TRBV7-9; d_gene: TRBD2; CDR3aa: CASSLGTSSRNEQFF; CDR3nt: TGTGCCAGCAGCTTAGGGACTAGCAGTAGAAATGAGCAGTTCTTC
j_gene: TRBJ1-2; abundance: once; v_gene: TRBV2; d_gene: .; CDR3aa: CASTGQSLGGYTF; CDR3nt: TGTGCCAGCACCGGACAGTCCCTTGGTGGCTACACCTTC
j_gene: TRBJ1-4; abundance: .; v_gene: TRBV7-9; d_gene: .; CDR3aa: CASSLGNRDVKLFF; CDR3nt: TGTGCCAGCAGCTTAGGTAACAGGGATGTAAAACTGTTTTTT
j_gene: TRBJ1-4; abundance: .; v_gene: TRBV7-9; d_gene: .; CDR3aa: CASSPGTNEKLFF; CDR3nt: TGTGCCAGCAGCCCGGGGACTAATGAAAAACTGTTTTTT
j_gene: TRBJ2-7; abundance: .; v_gene: TRBV2; d_gene: TRBD1; CDR3aa: CASGTGQGLYTYEQYF; CDR3nt: TGTGCCAGCGGGACGGGACAGGGCCTTTACACCTACGAGCAGTACTTC
j_gene: TRBJ2-6; abundance: .; v_gene: TRBV28; d_gene: TRBD2; CDR3aa: CASSPGLAGRSGANGLTF; CDR3nt: TGTGCCAGCAGTCCGGGACTAGCGGGGAGGTCTGGGGCCAACGGCCTGACTTTC
j_gene: TRBJ1-2; abundance: .; v_gene: TRBV6-6; d_gene: .; CDR3aa: CASSYSVGGGYTF; CDR3nt: TGTGCCAGCAGTTACTCCGTGGGGGGAGGCTACACCTTC
j_gene: TRBJ2-7; abundance: once; v_gene: TRBV6-1; d_gene: TRBD2; CDR3aa: CASSDFGTSGRAVYEQYF; CDR3nt: TGTGCCAGCAGTGATTTCGGGACTAGCGGGAGGGCCGTCTACGAGCAGTACTTC
j_gene: TRBJ2-3; abundance: .; v_gene: TRBV6-1; d_gene: .; CDR3aa: CASSERGILGTDTQYF; CDR3nt: TGTGCCAGCAGTGAAAGGGGGATCCTGGGCACAGATACGCAGTATTTT
j_gene: TRBJ1-1; abundance: .; v_gene: TRBV5-1; d_gene: .; CDR3aa: CASSLTTSDLTEAFF; CDR3nt: TGCGCCAGCAGCTTGACGACTTCCGACCTTACTGAAGCTTTCTTT
j_gene: TRBJ1-2; abundance: .; v_gene: TRBV7-9; d_gene: .; CDR3aa: CASSPPMGTATYGYTF; CDR3nt: TGTGCCAGCAGCCCACCGATGGGCACAGCTACCTATGGCTACACCTTC
j_gene: TRBJ1-1; abundance: .; v_gene: TRBV19; d_gene: TRBD1; CDR3aa: CASSWDRGNTEAFF; CDR3nt: TGTGCCAGTAGTTGGGACAGGGGGAACACTGAAGCTTTCTTT
j_gene: TRBJ2-2; abundance: .; v_gene: TRBV9; d_gene: .; CDR3aa: CASSAQGDPTTGELFF; CDR3nt: TGTGCCAGCAGCGCGCAGGGCGATCCGACCACCGGGGAGCTGTTTTTT
j_gene: TRBJ2-5; abundance: .; v_gene: TRBV5-4; d_gene: TRBD2; CDR3aa: CASSSPGLAGVAQYF; CDR3nt: TGTGCCAGCAGCTCCCCGGGGCTAGCGGGAGTCGCCCAGTACTTC
j_gene: TRBJ2-1; abundance: .; v_gene: TRBV19; d_gene: TRBD2; CDR3aa: CASSPIGTRGNEQFF; CDR3nt: TGTGCCAGTAGTCCAATCGGGACTAGAGGGAATGAGCAGTTCTTC
j_gene: TRBJ2-1; abundance: .; v_gene: TRBV10-2; d_gene: .; CDR3aa: CASERNNEQFF; CDR3nt: TGCGCCAGCGAGCGGAACAATGAGCAGTTCTTC
j_gene: TRBJ1-1; abundance: .; v_gene: TRBV5-1; d_gene: TRBD1; CDR3aa: CASTMTGSGTEAFF; CDR3nt: TGCGCCAGCACCATGACAGGGTCGGGTACTGAAGCTTTCTTT
j_gene: TRBJ1-2; abundance: .; v_gene: TRBV27; d_gene: .; CDR3aa: CASSLSFRGNYGYTF; CDR3nt: TGTGCCAGCAGTTTATCGTTTCGGGGGAACTATGGCTACACCTTC